The TCR beta chain described here comes from a study of response to subunit inactivated influenza vaccine (dated by TCRdb to 2016 to 2019). About the full investigation: The study used deep quantitative T cell receptor repertoire profiling to track responses to a trivalent subunit inactivated influenza vaccine.

The study at large found these results: According to the authors, only a limited number of new T cells may be recruited by each seasonal influenza vaccination.

As concerns this clonotype: Its specific antigen is unknown. No base quality values were provided; no much bigger clone lies one nucleotide off.

Library prep was done by RT-PCR. Instrument used: Illumina HiSeq 2500. The public reads were quality trimmed at Q25 with fastp and then assembled into clones with MiXCR by TCRdb, keeping productive beta chains. Each entry is one CDR3 protein sequence, shown with its most common DNA and genes. The sample data list about 570,000 distinct CDR3 sequences, and around 11% of these were observed just once. The ten largest clones take up approximately 9.9% of the sample. This sample was also put to use in a study of T cells expressing NK-cell markers. That second publication adds: TCR beta cDNA libraries were prepared using 5'RACE template switching, which introduced a universal primer site and unique molecular identifiers. In sorted CD3+CD56+NKG2C+, CD3+CD56+NKG2C- and CD3+CD56-NKG2C+ T-cell subsets from several donors, TCR beta-chain repertoires were profiled. Of the eight sequenced donors, seven were found to be HCMV-seropositive and one was found to be HCMV-seronegative. To restrict sorting to alphabetaTCR-expressing T cells, an anti-gammadeltaTCR antibody was added in several experiments. For about 6 donors, the dominant CD3+CD56+NKG2C+ clonotypes were among the top 10 CD8+ clonotypes and accounted for about 1.0-8% of CD8+ T cells. Those dominant clonotypes were again the most abundant among CD3+CD56-NKG2C+ cells in a few donors, at about 25-65%. It remained unclear whether the expanded NKG2C-expressing T cell clones were specific for HCMV antigens. All eight donors whose samples were sequenced were randomly selected healthy volunteers, three of them men and five women. HCMV serostatus was determined by detecting HCMV-specific IgG in serum with a commercial ELISA kit. Peripheral blood mononuclear cells were isolated from blood by Ficoll density gradient centrifugation. Bulk peripheral blood T-cell repertoires were additionally sequenced from unsorted PBMC for about 6 donors. cDNA synthesis was primed from the TCR beta constant segment and was followed by two successive PCR amplification steps. The libraries were sequenced on Illumina HiSeq 2000/2500, MiSeq or NextSeq, producing 2 x 150 bp reads. MIGEC was used to demultiplex reads and group reads by UMI, and MiTCR was used to assemble and quantify clonotypes. To remove erroneous sequences, TCR cDNA sequences were retained only when supported by two or more reads. Downstream repertoire analysis used the tcR package, and clonotypes were matched across fractions by CDR3 nucleotide sequence plus V segment. VDJmatch was used to annotate antigen specificity against VDJdb, with one amino acid substitution allowed in CDR3.

The starting material was PBMCs from blood, obtained on the day of vaccination. The TCR comes from a man aged 50-60 years who received an inactivated influenza vaccine. Donor details come from another sample of the same person, matched by shared clones.

The DNA is TGCAGTGCCGCGGACTCAAACAATGAGCAGTTCTTC. Translated, this gives CSAADSNNEQFF. This chain joins TRBV20-1 to TRBJ2-1; TRBD2 could be the D gene, as 5 bases match. Per the germline V gene (reference sequence), DFQATT is the CDR1 and SNEGSKA is the CDR2. Measured from the cysteine to the phenylalanine, the CDR3 is 12 residues long. Only CDR3 DNA remains: 36 bases, in frame from the first base. Deletion took 6 bases off V and 5 bases off J, with a span of 11 bases between the germline ends.